These 13 T cell receptor beta chains originate from one sample sequenced in a study of blood T cell repertoires in COVID-19. Assay: immunoSEQ multiplex PCR; the TCRdb copy retains only in-frame clones and omits some. The sample lists approximately 250,000 clones, around 93% occurring once. The sample comprised PBMCs or T cells enriched from blood (not recorded which). These receptor sequences come from a man aged 35 to 55 who had been exposed to COVID-19.

V gene TRBV9 combines with J gene TRBJ1-1, with D perhaps TRBD1 (6 bases). There are 15 residues in the CDR3. Trimming removed 3 bases from V and 4 bases from J, with 16 bases in between. Germline V lookup: CDR1 SGDLS, CDR2 YYNGEE. Here the CDR3 DNA reads TGTGCCAGCAGCGGCCTATCTGGGACACTCACTGAAGCTTTCTTT. Protein product: CASSGLSGTLTEAFF.

The rearrangement uses TRBV11-2 and TRBJ2-5, with a tentative D call TRBD1 (5 bases). CDR3 length: 15 amino acids. The germline V gene has CDR1 SGHAT and CDR2 FQNNGV. Trimming pared 1 base from V and 6 bases from J, leaving 15 bases between. Here the CDR3 DNA reads TGTGCCAGCAGCTTAGGGCGCCAGGGTCTTCAGACCCAGTACTTC. Its protein is CASSLGRQGLQTQYF.

This chain joins TRBV19 and TRBJ1-5; tentatively, D is TRBD1 (6 bases). The CDR3 runs to 14 residues. Trimming pared 1 base from V and 5 bases from J, leaving 9 bases between. Germline V gene lookup returns CDR1 LNHDA and CDR2 SQIVND (reference sequence). This CDR3 is CASSIGQVYQPQHF. CDR3 coding DNA: TGTGCCAGTAGTATAGGACAGGTATATCAGCCCCAGCATTTT.

The chain is built from TRBV24-1 and TRBJ1-2; 7 bases line up with TRBD1. Per the germline V gene, CDR1 is KGHDR and CDR2 is SFDVKD. The V and J ends lost 4 bases and 1 base, in that order; junction bases with no gene match: 5. This CDR3 is built from 15 residues. The CDR3 bases are TGTGCCACCAGTGACCCCAGGGGGTTTAACTATGGCTACACCTTC. Translation: CATSDPRGFNYGYTF.

In its sample, this clone was seen a few times. The chain couples TRBV10-2 to TRBJ1-1, with 8 bases lining up with TRBD1. Unmatched junction bases numbered 7, after V lost 10 bases and J lost 0 bases. Germline V gene data show CDR1 as WSHSY and CDR2 as SAAADI. CDR3 length: 14 amino acids. The CDR3 is CAIAGTGVNTEAFF. CDR3 bases: TGCGCCATCGCAGGGACAGGTGTGAACACTGAAGCTTTCTTT.

This chain links TRBV2 with TRBJ2-1, with D unresolved. CDR1 SNHLY and CDR2 FYNNEI come from the germline V gene. Trimming left V 6 bases short and J 6 bases short, with 12 bases between. The CDR3 is 13 amino acids. This chain's CDR3 is CASRAYIGNEQFF. Written as DNA, the CDR3 is TGTGCCAGCAGAGCTTATATTGGCAATGAGCAGTTCTTC.

This clone showed up just once. The chain uses TRBV3-1 (or the pseudogene TRBV3-2) and TRBJ2-1; 8 bases line up with TRBD2. Germline CDR1 is LGHDT and CDR2 is YNNKEL (reference sequence). The ends lost 4 bases at V and 8 bases at J; junction bases unmatched: 1. The CDR3 is 12 residues long. CDR3 residues: CASSPGGDEQFF. The CDR3 nucleotides are TGTGCCAGCAGCCCCGGGGGGGATGAGCAGTTCTTC.

The table lists this clone with a count of one. The chain couples TRBV7-6 to TRBJ2-7, with 8 positions matching TRBD2. This CDR3 is built from 15 residues. The J segment lost 3 bases and the V segment lost 1 base, leaving 5 bases of the junction unmatched. CDR1 and CDR2 (germline): SGHVS, FNYEAQ. The CDR3 bases are TGTGCCAGCAGCTTAGTAGCGGGACAACTCTACGAGCAGTACTTC. This encodes CASSLVAGQLYEQYF.

This sequence joins TRBV18 and TRBJ2-3; TRBD2 agrees at 7 bases. The V and J ends lost 6 bases and 2 bases, in that order; junction bases with no gene match: 11. Germline loops: CDR1 KGHSH, CDR2 LQKENI. The CDR3 length is 16 residues. The CDR3 region is CASSDLRGELTDTQYF. The DNA for the CDR3 is TGTGCCAGCTCCGACCTACGGGGGGAGCTCACAGATACGCAGTATTTT.

This chain uses TRBV3-1 (or the pseudogene TRBV3-2) with TRBJ2-7; TRBD1 matches at 7 bases. Germline CDR1 and CDR2: LGHDT and YNNKEL (reference sequence). The CDR3 runs 17 residues. V was clipped by 0 bases and J by 1 base; unmatched bases: 9. The CDR3 region is CASSQDWGRGLSYEQYF. CDR3 bases: TGTGCCAGCAGCCAAGACTGGGGCAGGGGGTTGTCCTACGAGCAGTACTTC.

The J gene is TRBJ2-2, the V gene TRBV5-1, with D possibly being TRBD1 (5 bases). V was clipped by 2 bases and J by 7 bases, with 12 bases between them. CDR3 length: 14 amino acids. Germline CDR1 SGHRS, CDR2 YFSETQ. CDR3 DNA: TGCGCCAGCAGCTTTAGGGGCGTCGGCGGGGAGCTGTTTTTT. Encoded protein: CASSFRGVGGELFF.

V usage is TRBV3-1 (or the pseudogene TRBV3-2) and J usage is TRBJ2-1; possibly TRBD2 for D (5 bases). This CDR3 contains 12 residues. The germline V gene has CDR1 LGHDT and CDR2 YNNKEL (reference sequence). With 4 bases removed from V and 9 bases from J, the gap between germline ends came to 10 bases. The CDR3 region is CASSRQEAEQFF. The CDR3 coding sequence is TGTGCCAGCAGCCGTCAGGAGGCTGAGCAGTTCTTC.

The V gene is TRBV12-3 or TRBV12-4, the J gene TRBJ2-7; TRBD2 matches at 9 bases. This CDR3 has 13 amino acids. V lost 8 bases to trimming and J lost 3 bases; unmatched junction nucleotides: 5. The CDR3 coding sequence is TGTGCCAGCCAGGGACTAGCAAGCTACGAGCAGTACTTC. Translated, it gives CASQGLASYEQYF.